This T cell receptor beta chain derives from a study of T-cell reconstitution after alpha-beta-depleted transplantation in children. Whole-study findings and limits: There were some patients whose high TCRbeta diversity at day 60 came from surviving recipient T cells and thymic progenitors. T-cell counts and diversity at one year post-transplant came mainly from newly produced T cells. About two months after transplant, alpha-beta T cells reportedly came from several hundred expanded graft clones.

Regarding this clonotype: The target antigen is unknown.

It was with unique molecular identifiers that the TCRbeta library was prepared. TCRdb processed the PCR reads anew with MiXCR; each CDR3 protein has one entry. The sample lists approximately 230,000 distinct CDR3 sequences, roughly a quarter occurring once. Deletions cut 5 bases from V and 0 bases from J, with 10 bases between. CDR1 and CDR2 from the germline V gene are SEHNR and FQNEAQ (reference sequence). The CDR3 sequence is 14 residues long. The chain recombines TRBV7-9 with TRBJ1-1, with D possibly matching TRBD1 (6 bases). The clonotype originates from a female patient younger than 10 who had a stem cell transplant for congenital amegakaryocytic thrombocytopenia, so the T cells may come from the graft donor. Source: PBMCs, mostly from graft donor cells, taken 360 days after TCRalphabeta/CD19-depleted stem cell transplant. As DNA, the CDR3 is TGTGCCAGCAGCCGAAGGGACATGAACACTGAAGCTTTCTTT. Protein product: CASSRRDMNTEAFF.